This is a list of T cell receptor beta chains from one sample in a study of OX40 agonist ivuxolimab in advanced cancers. Assay: immunoSEQ multiplex PCR; the TCRdb copy retains only in-frame clones and omits some. Here the sample spans approximately 100,000 clones, approximately 90% being singletons. Source: CD4+ or CD8+ T cells sorted from blood, taken in a trial of the OX40 agonist ivuxolimab. The receptors shown here come from an adult with an advanced solid tumor such as melanoma, head and neck, liver or kidney cancer. Both conserved end residues are part of each CDR3. The D gene is left open where the match is weak. Only part of the rows carry a size: once, few, many, or a class if the clone is expanded.

NA | TRBJ1-5 | TRBD1 | TRBV28 | TGTGCCAGCAGTTCTGCTGGGACAGGGGTAGGTCAGCCCCAGCATTTT | CASSSAGTGVGQPQHF
NA | TRBJ2-2 | NA | TRBV9 | TGTGCCAGCAGCGGCCTTCCGCTGACAGAGCCGAACACCGGGGAGCTGTTTTTT | CASSGLPLTEPNTGELFF
NA | TRBJ2-2 | TRBD2 | TRBV18 | TGTGCCAGCTCACCACAGCGGGAGACCGGGGAGCTGTTTTTT | CASSPQRETGELFF
few | TRBJ2-6 | NA | TRBV21-1 | TGTGCCAGCAGTCGGGGGGCTGGGGCCAACGTCCTGACTTTC | CASSRGAGANVLTF
NA | TRBJ1-2 | NA | TRBV7-2 | TGTGCCAGTACGGGGGGGCGCGGCTATGGCTACACCTTC | CASTGGRGYGYTF
NA | TRBJ2-2 | TRBD1 | TRBV5-6 | TGTGCCAGCAGCTTGGTCGGGACAGGCTACACCGGGGAGCTGTTTTTT | CASSLVGTGYTGELFF
NA | TRBJ2-1 | NA | TRBV6-5 | TGTGCCAGCAGTTACCGGCGGCCATACAATGAGCAGTTCTTC | CASSYRRPYNEQFF
NA | TRBJ1-4 | NA | TRBV6-1 | TGTGCCAGCAGTGAACGGGAGACCGAAAAACTGTTTTTT | CASSERETEKLFF
once | TRBJ1-5 | NA | TRBV6-5 | TGTGCCAGCAGTACTAGCAATCAGCCCCAGCATTTT | CASSTSNQPQHF
NA | TRBJ2-2 | TRBD1 | TRBV5-4 | TGTGCCAGCAGCTTCGGACAGGGCCCCACCGGGGAGCTGTTTTTT | CASSFGQGPTGELFF
NA | TRBJ2-5 | TRBD1 | TRBV5-1 | TGCGCCAGCAGCATCGGGACAGGGGGCGAGACCCAGTACTTC | CASSIGTGGETQYF
once | TRBJ1-4 | NA | TRBV27 | TGTGCCAGCACCAATGAAAAACTGTTTTTT | CASTNEKLFF
NA | TRBJ2-7 | NA | TRBV27 | TGTGCCAGCAGTCGACGGGGCGGCGGCTACGAGCAGTACTTC | CASSRRGGGYEQYF
NA | TRBJ2-7 | NA | TRBV10-1 | TGCGCCAGCAGCCCCGGGACCTCTTTCGAGCAGTACTTC | CASSPGTSFEQYF
once | TRBJ2-5 | NA | TRBV19 | TGTGCCAGTAGTATAGTGCCCCAAGAGACCCAGTACTTC | CASSIVPQETQYF
NA | TRBJ2-7 | NA | TRBV28 | TGTGCCAGCAGTTTAGGGACACACTACGAGCAGTACTTC | CASSLGTHYEQYF
NA | TRBJ2-7 | TRBD2 | TRBV7-3 | TGTGCCAGCAGCCCGGGGACTAGCGGGGGCCCGCAGTACTTC | CASSPGTSGGPQYF